This TCR beta chain was profiled in a study of T cell responses to AZD1222 COVID-19 vaccine. Study at large: It was second doses at about 4 or about 12 weeks that were pooled. Regarding the study as a whole: Most donors were white British, females outnumbered males, and clonal diversity was possibly underestimated. As reported, nearly half of all spike-specific TCRs target variant regions that are unmutated. Researchers took repertoire samples only after the peak T cell response had come.

This clone was counted once. What it binds is not known. A read error may produce the germline difference seen at one junction end. Sequencing used immunoSEQ multiplex PCR; TCRdb keeps in-frame clones, though not all of them. This sample yields 150,000 to 200,000 clones, of which about nine tenths are seen a single time; over 1.5% belongs to the top ten. This CDR3 has 18 amino acids. CDR1 MNHNS and CDR2 SASEGT come from the germline V gene. Sequencing was performed on peripheral blood, taken on day 0 of AZD1222 vaccination. This sequence joins TRBV6-1 and TRBJ2-3; D may correspond to TRBD1 or TRBD2 (7 bases each). This receptor was identified in an adult in good health. The CDR3 protein is CASSEVVLRGRGTDTQYF. CDR3 sequence (DNA): TGTGCCAGCAGCGAAGTAGTATTGAGGGGGCGGGGGACAGATACGCAGTATTTT.